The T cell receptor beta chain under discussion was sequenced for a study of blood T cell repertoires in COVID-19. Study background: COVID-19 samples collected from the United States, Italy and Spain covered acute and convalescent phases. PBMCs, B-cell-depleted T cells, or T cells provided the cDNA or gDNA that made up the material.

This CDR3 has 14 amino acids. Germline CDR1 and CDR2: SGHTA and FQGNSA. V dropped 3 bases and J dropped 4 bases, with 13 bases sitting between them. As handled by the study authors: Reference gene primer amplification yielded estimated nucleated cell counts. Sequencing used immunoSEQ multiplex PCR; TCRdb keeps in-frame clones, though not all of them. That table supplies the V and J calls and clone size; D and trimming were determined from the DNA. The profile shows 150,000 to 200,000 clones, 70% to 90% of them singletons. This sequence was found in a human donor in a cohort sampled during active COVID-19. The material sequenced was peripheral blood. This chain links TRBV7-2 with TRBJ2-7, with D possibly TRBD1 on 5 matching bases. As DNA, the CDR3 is TGTGCCAGCAGCTTTACCCAGGGATCGTACGAGCAGTACTTC. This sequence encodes CASSFTQGSYEQYF.